The 6 T cell receptor beta chains below all came from one sample that was sequenced in a study of CD8 T cells in ankylosing spondylitis. TCRdb itself ran the 5' RACE reads through MiXCR, one entry per CDR3 protein. Of about 240,000 distinct CDR3 sequences in the sample, 8.6% were seen once. Source material: blood, either unsorted or a sorted T cell fraction (not recorded which). Source of these receptors: a male donor with ankylosing spondylitis or in good health (not recorded which).

This clonotype has at least ten counts. This chain connects TRBV12-3 or TRBV12-4 to TRBJ1-1, with TRBD1 matching 10 bases. This CDR3 comprises 14 residues. With V trimmed by 7 bases and J by 11 bases, 13 bases remained unmatched. DNA of the CDR3: TGTGCCAGCACCTCGGGACAGGGGTTTCCCGGGGCTTTCTTT. It encodes CASTSGQGFPGAFF.

In the case of this clonotype: Being one base from a much bigger clone, this may be a read error. V and J are TRBV24-1 and TRBJ2-3, with D perhaps TRBD1 (6 bases). Trimming removed 10 bases from V and 3 bases from J, with 13 bases in between. Germline lookup yields CDR1 KGHDR and CDR2 SFDVKD. The CDR3 covers 13 residues. This CDR3 reads CATSQGVTDTQYF. In DNA form, the CDR3 reads TGTGCCACGTCACAGGGTGTAACAGATACGCAGTATTTT.

This clonotype was observed at least ten times. The chain carries TRBV6-1 and TRBJ1-1; TRBD1 aligns across 8 bases. Germline-derived CDR1 and CDR2 are MNHNS and SASEGT. The CDR3 sequence is 14 residues long. Losses at the gene ends were 6 bases for V and 6 bases for J; bases not matched to a gene: 9. The CDR3 DNA reads as TGTGCCAGCAGGCAAGACAGGGGAGGGTCTGAAGCTTTCTTT. Its translation: CASRQDRGGSEAFF.

For this clonotype: A much more abundant neighbour one base away suggests this may be a read error. The DNA for the CDR3 is TGTGTCAGCAGCGATATGTTGTCGGGACCGAACACCGGGGAGCTGTTTTTT. Protein product: CVSSDMLSGPNTGELFF. The chain links TRBV14 to TRBJ2-2; D tentatively fits TRBD1 or TRBD2 (5 bases each). The CDR3 loop spans 17 amino acids. Germline V gene lookup returns CDR1 SGHDN and CDR2 FVKESK.

This clonotype was found many times. The chain couples TRBV5-5 to TRBJ1-2, with TRBD1 matching 8 bases. The CDR3 sequence is 15 residues long. The germline V gene encodes CDR1 SGHKS and CDR2 YYEKEE (reference sequence). The trim removed 4 bases at V and 4 bases at J, leaving 9 bases unmatched. The CDR3 loop is CASSARNDRGYGYTF. Here the CDR3 DNA reads TGTGCCAGCAGCGCGCGAAACGACAGGGGCTATGGCTACACCTTC.

This clonotype was counted many times. The chain is built from TRBV29-1 and TRBJ2-3; 8 nucleotides match TRBD1. The CDR3 has 13 residues. CDR1 is SQVTM and CDR2 is ANQGSEA in the germline V gene. In DNA form, the CDR3 reads TGCAGTGTTAGGGCAGGGGGCATAGATACGCAGTATTTT. Protein: CSVRAGGIDTQYF.